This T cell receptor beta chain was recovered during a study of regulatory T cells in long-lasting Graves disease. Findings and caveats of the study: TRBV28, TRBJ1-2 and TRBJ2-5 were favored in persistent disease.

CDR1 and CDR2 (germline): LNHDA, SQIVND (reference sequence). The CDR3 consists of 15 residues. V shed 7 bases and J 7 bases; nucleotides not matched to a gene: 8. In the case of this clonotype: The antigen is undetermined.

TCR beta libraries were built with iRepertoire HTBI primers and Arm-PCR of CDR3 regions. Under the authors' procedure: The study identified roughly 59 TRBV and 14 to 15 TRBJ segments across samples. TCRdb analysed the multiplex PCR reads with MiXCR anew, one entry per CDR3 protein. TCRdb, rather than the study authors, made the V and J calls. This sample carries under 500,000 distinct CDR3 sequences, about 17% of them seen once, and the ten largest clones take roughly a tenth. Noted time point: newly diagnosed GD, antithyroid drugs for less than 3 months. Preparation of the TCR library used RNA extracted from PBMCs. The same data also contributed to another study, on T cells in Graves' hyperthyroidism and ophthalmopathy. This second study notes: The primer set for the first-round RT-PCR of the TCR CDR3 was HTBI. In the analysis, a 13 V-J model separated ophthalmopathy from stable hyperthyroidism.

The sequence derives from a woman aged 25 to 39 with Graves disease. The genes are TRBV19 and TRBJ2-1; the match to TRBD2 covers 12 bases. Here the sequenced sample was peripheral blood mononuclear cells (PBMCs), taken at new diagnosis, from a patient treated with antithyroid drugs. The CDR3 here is CASKAWTSGKNEQFF. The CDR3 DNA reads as TGTGCCAGTAAAGCCTGGACTAGCGGGAAGAATGAGCAGTTCTTC. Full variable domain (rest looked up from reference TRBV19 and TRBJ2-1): DGGITQSPKYLFRKEGQNVTLSCEQNLNHDAMYWYRQDPGQGLRLIYYSQIVNDFQKGDIAEGYSVSREKKESFPLTVTSAQKNPTAFYLCASKAWTSGKNEQFFGPGTRLTVL.